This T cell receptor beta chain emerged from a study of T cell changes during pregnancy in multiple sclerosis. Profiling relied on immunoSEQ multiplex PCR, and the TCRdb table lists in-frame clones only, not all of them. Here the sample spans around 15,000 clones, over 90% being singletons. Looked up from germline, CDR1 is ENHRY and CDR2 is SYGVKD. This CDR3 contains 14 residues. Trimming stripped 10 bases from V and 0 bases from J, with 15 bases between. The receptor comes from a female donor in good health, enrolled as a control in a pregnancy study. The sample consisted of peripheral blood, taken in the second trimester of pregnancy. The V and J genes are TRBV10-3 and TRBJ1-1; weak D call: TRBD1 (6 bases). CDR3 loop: CATRTDLMNTEAFF. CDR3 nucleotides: TGTGCCACCAGGACAGATTTAATGAACACTGAAGCTTTCTTT.